The rows below give T cell receptor beta chains drawn from one sample of a study of blood T cell repertoires in COVID-19. Profiling relied on immunoSEQ multiplex PCR, and the TCRdb table lists in-frame clones only, not all of them. The sample has 180,000 or so clones, roughly 90% seen once; the top ten hold under 0.85%. Sequenced: PBMCs or T cells enriched from blood (not recorded which). These TCRs come from a woman under 30 who had recovered from COVID-19. Each CDR3 is given without its conserved first and last residue. The order of the fields is V gene, J gene, clone size, CDR3 length, CDR3 protein. The listing skips clone size in some rows; elsewhere it reads once, few, many or a size class.

V gene: TRBV7-3
J gene: TRBJ2-3
clone size: few
CDR3 length: 13
CDR3 protein: ATFTPPGRTDTQY

V gene: TRBV2
J gene: TRBJ2-2
clone size: once
CDR3 length: 15
CDR3 protein: ASSDASGAANTGELF

V gene: TRBV2
J gene: TRBJ1-5
clone size: once
CDR3 length: 11
CDR3 protein: ASNMERGGPQH

V gene: TRBV27
J gene: TRBJ2-2
clone size: -
CDR3 length: 15
CDR3 protein: ASSYSLAGSGTGELF

V gene: TRBV15
J gene: TRBJ2-5
clone size: -
CDR3 length: 13
CDR3 protein: ATSRTGGFQETQY

V gene: TRBV11-2
J gene: TRBJ1-1
clone size: -
CDR3 length: 10
CDR3 protein: ASSPGGREAF

V gene: TRBV14
J gene: TRBJ2-7
clone size: few
CDR3 length: 14
CDR3 protein: ASSQRAPRGASEQY

V gene: TRBV14
J gene: TRBJ1-1
clone size: -
CDR3 length: 12
CDR3 protein: ASSQDFGGRGAF

V gene: TRBV5-1
J gene: TRBJ1-1
clone size: -
CDR3 length: 12
CDR3 protein: ASSVTLMNTEAF

V gene: TRBV15
J gene: TRBJ2-7
clone size: -
CDR3 length: 11
CDR3 protein: ATSRGAGYEQY

V gene: TRBV5-4
J gene: TRBJ2-1
clone size: -
CDR3 length: 15
CDR3 protein: ASSGGSGGRLTNEQF

V gene: TRBV6-1
J gene: TRBJ1-1
clone size: -
CDR3 length: 14
CDR3 protein: ASSGAFGQMNTEAF

V gene: TRBV5-1
J gene: TRBJ1-4
clone size: -
CDR3 length: 13
CDR3 protein: ASSLLRGQNEKLF

V gene: TRBV4-1
J gene: TRBJ2-5
clone size: -
CDR3 length: 14
CDR3 protein: ASSQPTSGTRETQY

V gene: TRBV5-1
J gene: TRBJ2-3
clone size: -
CDR3 length: 13
CDR3 protein: ASSLAGGGTDTQY

V gene: TRBV29-1
J gene: TRBJ1-2
clone size: once
CDR3 length: 15
CDR3 protein: SVPWVGQGLKEDGYT

V gene: TRBV7-6
J gene: TRBJ2-7
clone size: -
CDR3 length: 15
CDR3 protein: ASSLTWTAANSYEQY

V gene: TRBV6-5
J gene: TRBJ1-2
clone size: -
CDR3 length: 11
CDR3 protein: ASRMDSLYGYT

V gene: TRBV25-1
J gene: TRBJ1-4
clone size: -
CDR3 length: 14
CDR3 protein: ASSESRQGLGEKLF

V gene: TRBV28
J gene: TRBJ2-5
clone size: -
CDR3 length: 12
CDR3 protein: ASSRGGSEETQY

V gene: TRBV4-2
J gene: TRBJ2-1
clone size: once
CDR3 length: 10
CDR3 protein: ASGTSGPKQF

V gene: TRBV6-5
J gene: TRBJ1-4
clone size: once
CDR3 length: 11
CDR3 protein: ASRRRTAREEF

V gene: TRBV18
J gene: TRBJ2-5
clone size: -
CDR3 length: 12
CDR3 protein: ASSKSDTQETQY

V gene: TRBV19
J gene: TRBJ2-7
clone size: -
CDR3 length: 17
CDR3 protein: ASSPSVSRGTLSYYEQY

V gene: TRBV6-5
J gene: TRBJ2-7
clone size: -
CDR3 length: 12
CDR3 protein: ASSYSQGSYEQY

V gene: TRBV5-6
J gene: TRBJ2-2
clone size: -
CDR3 length: 13
CDR3 protein: ASSLGLAGGPELF

V gene: TRBV15
J gene: TRBJ1-5
clone size: -
CDR3 length: 11
CDR3 protein: ATSREMRQPQH